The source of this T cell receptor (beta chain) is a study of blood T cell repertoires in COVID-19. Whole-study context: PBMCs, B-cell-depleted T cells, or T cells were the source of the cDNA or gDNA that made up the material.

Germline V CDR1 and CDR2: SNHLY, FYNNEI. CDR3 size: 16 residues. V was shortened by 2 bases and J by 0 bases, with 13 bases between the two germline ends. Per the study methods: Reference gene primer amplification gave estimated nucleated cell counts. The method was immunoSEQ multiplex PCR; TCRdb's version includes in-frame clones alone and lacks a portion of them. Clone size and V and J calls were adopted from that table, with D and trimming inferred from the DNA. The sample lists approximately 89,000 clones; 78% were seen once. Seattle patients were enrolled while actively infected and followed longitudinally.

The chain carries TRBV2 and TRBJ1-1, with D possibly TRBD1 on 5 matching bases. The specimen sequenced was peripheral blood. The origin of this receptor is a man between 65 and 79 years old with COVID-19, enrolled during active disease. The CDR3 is CASSEYSTVLNTEAFF. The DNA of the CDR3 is TGTGCCAGCAGTGAATATTCGACAGTCTTGAACACTGAAGCTTTCTTT.